These 18 T cell receptor beta chains were all obtained from the same sample, sequenced in a study of CD8 T cells in Susac syndrome. RNA totalling roughly 0.5 to 1 ug underwent reverse transcription with random hexamers. Using its own MiXCR run on the immunoSEQ multiplex PCR reads, TCRdb lists one record per CDR3 protein. Among approximately 190,000 distinct CDR3 sequences listed, around 90% were seen once. The sequenced material came from CD4+ T cells from PBMCs. These receptor sequences come from a human donor with Susac syndrome.

CDR3 nucleotides: TGTGCCAGCTCACCGGGACTAGCGGGAGTGGGTGAGCAGTTCTTC. Protein: CASSPGLAGVGEQFF. The chain uses TRBV18 and TRBJ2-1; 14 positions match TRBD2. Germline V gene lookup returns CDR1 KGHSH and CDR2 LQKENI. This CDR3 region has 15 residues. J was trimmed by 9 bases and V by 3 bases; bases with no gene match: 4.

V usage is TRBV9 and J usage is TRBJ1-5, with a tentative D call TRBD1 (6 bases). From germline, CDR1 is SGDLS and CDR2 YYNGEE. Trimming stripped 0 bases from V and 1 base from J, with 8 bases between. The CDR3 spans 15 residues. The CDR3 region has the DNA TGTGCCAGCAGCGTAGGGCAGGGGAGCAATCAGCCCCAGCATTTT. This translates into CASSVGQGSNQPQHF.

This clonotype was seen just once. V and J are TRBV25-1 and TRBJ2-7; D is unresolved. CDR1 MGHDK and CDR2 SYGVNS come from the germline V gene. V lost 4 bases and J 2 bases, leaving 12 bases between the germline ends. The CDR3 loop spans 14 amino acids. The DNA of the CDR3 is TGTGCCAGCAGTGGGTTACAAGAGACCTACGAGCAGTACTTC. Its protein is CASSGLQETYEQYF.

This chain joins TRBV12-3 or TRBV12-4 and TRBJ1-2, with a tentative D call TRBD1 (6 bases). Trimming stripped 4 bases from V and 3 bases from J, with 12 bases between. The CDR3 is 14 amino acids. The CDR3 is CASSSPQGYYGYTF. The DNA of the CDR3 is TGTGCCAGCAGTTCACCACAGGGTTACTATGGCTACACCTTC.

This clonotype has just one count. The chain links TRBV20-1 to TRBJ1-2; TRBD1 matches at 7 bases. The CDR3 totals 12 residues. In germline, CDR1 is DFQATT, CDR2 SNEGSKA (reference sequence). J was trimmed by 5 bases and V by 4 bases; bases with no gene match: 4. The CDR3 loop reads CSAIQGRYGYTF. The DNA of the CDR3 is TGCAGTGCTATACAGGGGCGGTATGGCTACACCTTC.

This chain connects TRBV13 to TRBJ2-4, with 7 bases that match TRBD2. The length of the CDR3 is 13 residues. Germline V lookup: CDR1 PRHDT, CDR2 FYEKMQ (reference sequence). V was clipped by 3 bases and J by 7 bases; unmatched bases: 3. The CDR3 region has the DNA TGTGCCAGCAGCTTTGGGGGAGGGAACATTCAGTACTTC. It yields the protein CASSFGGGNIQYF.

The chain is built from TRBV30 and TRBJ2-7; the match to TRBD1 covers 8 bases. The length of the CDR3 is 13 residues. J gave up 7 bases and V 4 bases, and 9 bases lay outside the gene matches. Germline V lookup: CDR1 GTSNPN, CDR2 SVGIG (reference sequence). The CDR3 nucleotides are TGTGCCTGGAACCCCCAGGGGGCGAGGGAGCAGTACTTC. It yields the protein CAWNPQGAREQYF.

The CDR3 bases are TGCAGTGCTACCCAACGAGGGATGGTGGAGACCCAGTACTTC. Translation: CSATQRGMVETQYF. This chain uses TRBV20-1 with TRBJ2-5, with D maybe TRBD2 (5 bases). Trimming shortened V by 4 bases and J by 5 bases, and 17 bases separated the two germline ends. Germline V CDR1 and CDR2: DFQATT, SNEGSKA (reference sequence). The CDR3 is made up of 14 amino acids.

The rearrangement uses TRBV12-3 or TRBV12-4 and TRBJ2-1; 7 nucleotides match TRBD2. The trim removed 5 bases at V and 3 bases at J, leaving 7 bases unmatched. This CDR3 has 15 residues. The CDR3: CASSLASGHYNEQFF. CDR3 DNA: TGTGCCAGCAGTCTGGCTAGCGGCCACTACAATGAGCAGTTCTTC.

V gene TRBV5-4 combines with J gene TRBJ2-6, with D possibly being TRBD2 (5 bases). The CDR3 length is 15 residues. Germline values: CDR1 SGHNT, CDR2 YYREEE (reference sequence). The V end was cut by 4 bases, the J end by 0 bases, with 8 bases between. The CDR3 protein is CASSHGNSGANVLTF. In DNA, the CDR3 is TGTGCCAGCAGCCACGGGAACTCTGGGGCCAACGTCCTGACTTTC.

The V call is TRBV5-1, the J call TRBJ2-1; 9 bases agree with TRBD1. Germline V gene lookup returns CDR1 SGHRS and CDR2 YFSETQ. Germline trimming cut 4 bases from V and 8 bases from J; bases unmatched to any gene: 7. CDR3 length: 14 residues. The CDR3 nucleotides read TGCGCCAGCAGCCCGGGACAGGGTTTCGATGAGCAGTTCTTC. Encoded protein: CASSPGQGFDEQFF.

The gene calls are TRBV12-3 or TRBV12-4 and TRBJ2-6, with TRBD2 identical over 7 bases. V lost 1 base, J lost 0 bases, and 15 bases stayed unmatched. The CDR3 spans 21 residues. The CDR3 spells CASSLDLIPSGIYSGANVLTF. CDR3 bases: TGTGCCAGCAGTTTAGACCTCATCCCAAGCGGGATTTACTCTGGGGCCAACGTCCTGACTTTC.

The chain has TRBV19 and TRBJ1-1; D gene unclear. There are 12 residues in the CDR3. In germline, CDR1 is LNHDA, CDR2 SQIVND (reference sequence). V was shortened by 1 base and J by 1 base, with 1 base between the two germline ends. The CDR3 loop is CASSIGNTEAFF. The CDR3 DNA is TGTGCCAGTAGTATAGGGAACACTGAAGCTTTCTTT.

V usage is TRBV6-1 and J usage is TRBJ1-6; D unresolved. The germline V and J ends were trimmed by 4 bases and 9 bases, with 13 bases remaining between them. The length of the CDR3 is 14 residues. Per the germline V gene, CDR1 is MNHNS and CDR2 is SASEGT. Here the CDR3 reads CASSVRVMGSPLHF. The CDR3 DNA reads as TGTGCCAGCAGTGTCCGGGTAATGGGTTCACCCCTCCACTTT.

The chain employs TRBV6-5 and TRBJ2-3; D may match TRBD1 or TRBD2 (6 bases each). The CDR3 has 15 residues. The V end lost 0 bases, the J end lost 2 bases, and 9 bases lay between the germline ends. Germline V gives CDR1 MNHEY, CDR2 SVGAGI. The CDR3 here is CASSYSRGDTDTQYF. The CDR3 region has the DNA TGTGCCAGCAGTTACTCAAGGGGGGACACAGATACGCAGTATTTT.

This clonotype occurred a few times. The chain uses TRBV30 and TRBJ2-5; 11 positions match TRBD2. The CDR3 has 14 amino acids. CDR1 is GTSNPN, CDR2 SVGIG, per germline (reference sequence). This CDR3 is CACTTSGGVETQYF. The DNA for the CDR3 is TGTGCTTGCACCACTAGCGGGGGAGTTGAGACCCAGTACTTC. Full variable domain (rest looked up from reference TRBV30 and TRBJ2-5): SQTIHQWPATLVQPVGSPLSLECTVEGTSNPNLYWYRQAAGRGLQLLFYSVGIGQISSEVPQNLSASRPQDRQFILSSKKLLLSDSGFYLCACTTSGGVETQYFGPGTRLLVL.

The chain couples TRBV9 to TRBJ1-1; D is unclear. CDR1 SGDLS and CDR2 YYNGEE come from the germline V gene. This CDR3 is 15 amino acids long. V was shortened by 7 bases and J by 0 bases, with 16 bases between the two germline ends. The CDR3 DNA follows: TGTGCCAGCTCCGTGGGAAAGATCTTGAACACTGAAGCTTTCTTT. Translated: CASSVGKILNTEAFF.

This clonotype was seen a single time. The V and J genes are TRBV7-6 and TRBJ2-7; 9 positions agree with TRBD1. Losses at the gene ends were 6 bases for V and 2 bases for J; bases not matched to a gene: 8. Germline values: CDR1 SGHVS, CDR2 FNYEAQ. The length of the CDR3 is 15 residues. CDR3: CASRETGTGTYEQYF. CDR3 in DNA: TGTGCCAGCAGGGAAACCGGGACAGGGACCTACGAGCAGTACTTC.